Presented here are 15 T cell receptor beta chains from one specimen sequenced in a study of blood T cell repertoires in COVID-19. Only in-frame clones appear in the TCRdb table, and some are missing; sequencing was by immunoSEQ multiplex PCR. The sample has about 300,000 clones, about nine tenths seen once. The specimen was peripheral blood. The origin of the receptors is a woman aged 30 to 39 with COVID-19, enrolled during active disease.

CDR3: CASSPFRGVQETQYF. The DNA of the CDR3 is TGTGCCAGCAGCCCCTTCCGGGGGGTCCAAGAGACCCAGTACTTC. The chain couples TRBV5-6 to TRBJ2-5; 7 positions match TRBD2. The junction had 7 bases not matched to a gene; V was cut back by 4 bases and J by 1 base. CDR3 size: 15 residues. CDR1 is SGHDT, CDR2 YYEEEE, per germline.

The CDR3 nucleotides are TGTGCCAGCACTCTATTTCAGGGGCGAGACGGCTACACCTTC. It codes for CASTLFQGRDGYTF. This chain links TRBV6-5 with TRBJ1-2, with D tentatively TRBD1 (6 bases). The CDR3 runs 14 residues. V lost 7 bases, J lost 8 bases, and 20 bases lay in between. Germline V gene data show CDR1 as MNHEY and CDR2 as SVGAGI.

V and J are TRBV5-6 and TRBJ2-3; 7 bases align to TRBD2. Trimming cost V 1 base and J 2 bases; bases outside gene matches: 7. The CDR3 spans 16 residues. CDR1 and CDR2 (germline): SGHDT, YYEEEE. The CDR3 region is CASSLMLADYTDTQYF. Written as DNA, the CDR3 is TGTGCCAGCAGCTTGATGCTAGCGGACTACACAGATACGCAGTATTTT.

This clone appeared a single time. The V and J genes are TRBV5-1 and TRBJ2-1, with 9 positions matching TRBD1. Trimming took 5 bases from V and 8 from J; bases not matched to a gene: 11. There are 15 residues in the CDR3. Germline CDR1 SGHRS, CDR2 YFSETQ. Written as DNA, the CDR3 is TGCGCCAGCAGTTCCGGGACAGGGACCTTCCATGAGCAGTTCTTC. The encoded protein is CASSSGTGTFHEQFF.

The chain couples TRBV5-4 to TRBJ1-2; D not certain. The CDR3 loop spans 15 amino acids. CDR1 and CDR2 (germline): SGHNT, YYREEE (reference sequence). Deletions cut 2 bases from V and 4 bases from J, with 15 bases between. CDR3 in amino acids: CASSFPGADFYGYTF. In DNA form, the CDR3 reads TGTGCCAGCAGCTTTCCGGGAGCAGACTTCTATGGCTACACCTTC.

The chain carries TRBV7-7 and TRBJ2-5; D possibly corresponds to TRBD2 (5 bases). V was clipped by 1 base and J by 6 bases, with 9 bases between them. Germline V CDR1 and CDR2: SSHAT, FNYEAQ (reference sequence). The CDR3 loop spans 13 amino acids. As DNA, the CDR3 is TGTGCCAGCAGCTTAGGCCTAGCTCAGACCCAGTACTTC. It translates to CASSLGLAQTQYF.

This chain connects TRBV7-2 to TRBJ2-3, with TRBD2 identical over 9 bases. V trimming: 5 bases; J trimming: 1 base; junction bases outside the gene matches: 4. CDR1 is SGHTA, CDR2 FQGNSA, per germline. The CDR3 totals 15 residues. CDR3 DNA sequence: TGTGCCAGCAGCCCGGGACTAGCTCGCACAGATACGCAGTATTTT. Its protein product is CASSPGLARTDTQYF.

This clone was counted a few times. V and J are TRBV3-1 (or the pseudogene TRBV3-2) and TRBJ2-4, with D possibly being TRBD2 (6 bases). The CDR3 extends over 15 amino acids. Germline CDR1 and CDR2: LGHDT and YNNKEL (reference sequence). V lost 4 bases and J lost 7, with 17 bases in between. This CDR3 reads CASSLTGDFLNIQYF. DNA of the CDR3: TGTGCCAGCAGCCTTACCGGGGACTTTCTGAACATTCAGTACTTC.

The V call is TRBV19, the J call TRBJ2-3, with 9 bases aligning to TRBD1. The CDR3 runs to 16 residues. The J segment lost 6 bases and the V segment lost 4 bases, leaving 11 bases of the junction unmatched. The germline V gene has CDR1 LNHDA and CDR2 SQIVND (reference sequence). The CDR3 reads CASSTDDRGIMDTQYF. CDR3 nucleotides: TGTGCCAGTAGTACCGACGACAGGGGGATAATGGATACGCAGTATTTT.

The CDR3 sequence is CASSLVPGGNEKLFF. In nucleotides, the CDR3 is TGTGCCAGCAGCTTAGTGCCAGGGGGAAATGAAAAACTGTTTTTT. The chain is built from TRBV7-2 and TRBJ1-4; 7 positions agree with TRBD1. Trimming cost V 1 base and J 5 bases; bases outside gene matches: 4. There are 15 residues in the CDR3. The germline V gene encodes CDR1 SGHTA and CDR2 FQGNSA.

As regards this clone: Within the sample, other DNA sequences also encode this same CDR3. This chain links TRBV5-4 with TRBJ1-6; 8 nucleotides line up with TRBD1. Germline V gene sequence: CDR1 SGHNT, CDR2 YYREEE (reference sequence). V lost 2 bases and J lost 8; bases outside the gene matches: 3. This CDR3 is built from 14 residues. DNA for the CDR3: TGTGCCAGCAGCTTTGACAGGGGAGATTCACCCCTCCACTTT. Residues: CASSFDRGDSPLHF.

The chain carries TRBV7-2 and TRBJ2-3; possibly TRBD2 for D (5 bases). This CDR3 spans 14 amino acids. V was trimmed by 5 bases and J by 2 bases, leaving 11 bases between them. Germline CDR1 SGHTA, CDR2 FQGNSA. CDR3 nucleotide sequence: TGTGCCAGCAGCCCCGGGGTTCACACAGATACGCAGTATTTT. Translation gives CASSPGVHTDTQYF. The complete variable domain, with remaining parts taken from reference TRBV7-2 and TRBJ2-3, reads GAGVSQSPSNKVTEKGKDVELRCDPISGHTALYWYRQSLGQGLEFLIYFQGNSAPDKSGLPSDRFSAERTGGSVSTLTIQRTQQEDSAVYLCASSPGVHTDTQYFGPGTRLTVL.

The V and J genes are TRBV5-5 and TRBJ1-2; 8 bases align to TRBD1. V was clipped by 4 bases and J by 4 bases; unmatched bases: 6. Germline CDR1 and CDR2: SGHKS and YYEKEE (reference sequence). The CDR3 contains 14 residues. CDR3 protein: CASSLDRAGYGYTF. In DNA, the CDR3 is TGTGCCAGCAGCCTGGACAGGGCAGGCTATGGCTACACCTTC.

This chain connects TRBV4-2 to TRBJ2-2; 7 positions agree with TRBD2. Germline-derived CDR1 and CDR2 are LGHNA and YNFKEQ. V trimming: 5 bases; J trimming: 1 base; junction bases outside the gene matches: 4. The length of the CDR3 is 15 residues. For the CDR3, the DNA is TGTGCCAGCAGCTATGCTAGCGGGAACACCGGGGAGCTGTTTTTT. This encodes CASSYASGNTGELFF.

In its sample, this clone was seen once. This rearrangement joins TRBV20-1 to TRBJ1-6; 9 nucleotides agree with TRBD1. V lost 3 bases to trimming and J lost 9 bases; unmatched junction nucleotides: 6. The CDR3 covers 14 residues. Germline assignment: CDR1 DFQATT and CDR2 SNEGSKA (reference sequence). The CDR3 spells CSASDGTGSSPLHF. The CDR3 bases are TGCAGTGCTAGTGACGGGACAGGGTCTTCACCCCTCCACTTT.